These T cell receptor beta chains were read from a single sample in a study of glioma-infiltrating T cells after dendritic cell vaccination. Sequencing was performed with immunoSEQ multiplex PCR; in TCRdb, only in-frame clones are kept and a portion is missing. The sample lists around 97,000 clones; 81% were seen once. This sample comprised blood, obtained before dendritic cell vaccination. The origin of the receptors is a human donor with glioblastoma. The CDR3 runs from the conserved cysteine through the conserved F or W. D genes are given only for firm matches. Clone size is shown for a subset of rows, as once, few, many or a class of expanded clone.

d_gene	abundance	v_gene	j_gene	CDR3aa	CDR3nt
NA	once	TRBV4-2	TRBJ1-1	CASSQELRENTEAFF	TGTGCCAGCAGCCAAGAACTCCGGGAGAACACTGAAGCTTTCTTT
NA	NA	TRBV4-3	TRBJ1-1	CASSQDSSNTEAFF	TGCGCCAGCAGCCAAGATAGCAGTAACACTGAAGCTTTCTTT
TRBD1	few	TRBV6-4	TRBJ2-7	CASSKRDRGSYEQYF	TGTGCCAGCAGTAAACGGGACAGGGGTTCCTACGAGCAGTACTTC
NA	once	TRBV7-9	TRBJ1-1	CASSLTDSEAFF	TGTGCCAGCAGCTTAACGGACAGTGAAGCTTTCTTT
NA	NA	TRBV4-1	TRBJ1-6	CASSPLILRSREGSPLHF	TGCGCCAGCAGCCCACTTATACTCAGATCCAGGGAGGGTTCACCCCTCCACTTT
NA	once	TRBV29-1	TRBJ1-2	CSVDFGLIYGYTF	TGCAGCGTTGACTTTGGACTGATCTATGGCTACACCTTC
NA	NA	TRBV30	TRBJ1-1	CAWSPGFSTEAFF	TGTGCCTGGAGCCCGGGATTTAGCACTGAAGCTTTCTTT
NA	NA	TRBV15	TRBJ1-3	CATSRDRGTGNTIYF	TGTGCCACCAGCAGAGATAGGGGTACTGGAAACACCATATATTTT
NA	NA	TRBV5-6	TRBJ2-2	CASSFSFTGELFF	TGTGCCAGCAGCTTTTCGTTCACCGGGGAGCTGTTTTTT
NA	NA	TRBV30	TRBJ2-1	CAWARMAYNEQFF	TGTGCCTGGGCTAGAATGGCCTACAATGAGCAGTTCTTC
NA	NA	TRBV19	TRBJ2-7	CASSIADKNYEQYF	TGTGCCAGTAGTATAGCGGACAAGAACTACGAGCAGTACTTC
NA	NA	TRBV2	TRBJ2-5	CATLGDQETQYF	TGTGCCACCCTGGGCGACCAAGAGACCCAGTACTTC
TRBD1	few	TRBV5-1	TRBJ1-4	CASSVGQAIINEKLFF	TGCGCCAGCAGCGTTGGACAGGCCATAATCAATGAAAAACTGTTTTTT
NA	NA	TRBV27	TRBJ1-2	CASSLWVRGAPHGYTF	TGTGCCAGCAGTTTATGGGTTCGAGGAGCTCCCCATGGCTACACCTTC
TRBD1	few	TRBV9	TRBJ1-2	CASSVKDRRSNYGYTF	TGTGCCAGCAGCGTAAAGGACAGGCGATCTAACTATGGCTACACCTTC
NA	NA	TRBV11-2	TRBJ1-2	CASSSQGGANYGYTF	TGTGCCAGCAGCTCACAGGGAGGGGCTAACTATGGCTACACCTTC
TRBD2	NA	TRBV6-1	TRBJ2-2	CASRPAGRSGELFF	TGTGCCAGCCGGCCAGCGGGGAGGTCCGGGGAGCTGTTTTTT
NA	NA	TRBV19	TRBJ1-1	CASSTPPGDGVTEAFF	TGTGCCAGTAGTACCCCCCCAGGGGACGGGGTCACTGAAGCTTTCTTT
TRBD1	NA	TRBV5-4	TRBJ1-6	CASSGRSTGDSPLHF	TGTGCCAGCAGCGGACGATCGACAGGGGATTCACCCCTCCACTTT
NA	NA	TRBV5-4	TRBJ1-1	CASSLLEVKNTEAFF	TGTGCCAGCAGCTTGTTGGAGGTAAAGAACACTGAAGCTTTCTTT
NA	NA	TRBV7-6	TRBJ2-5	CASSLGRGGETQYF	TGTGCCAGCAGCTTAGGGAGGGGAGGAGAGACCCAGTACTTC
NA	NA	TRBV27	TRBJ1-5	CASSSGFNQPQHF	TGTGCCAGCAGTTCGGGTTTCAATCAGCCCCAGCATTTT
NA	NA	TRBV2	TRBJ1-5	CASTTWGRDQPQHF	TGTGCCAGCACCACGTGGGGGAGGGATCAGCCCCAGCATTTT
TRBD1	NA	TRBV11-2	TRBJ2-2	CASSFGTGGGGELFF	TGTGCCAGCAGCTTTGGCACAGGGGGCGGCGGGGAGCTGTTTTTT
NA	NA	TRBV6-5	TRBJ1-1	CASSLRGPGRSTEAFF	TGTGCCAGCAGTTTGCGGGGGCCCGGACGGTCCACTGAAGCTTTCTTT
NA	once	TRBV7-9	TRBJ1-1	CASSSDTVEF	TGTGCCAGCAGCTCCGACACGGTTGAATTT
TRBD2	NA	TRBV28	TRBJ2-1	CASSLPSGGLNEQFF	TGTGCCAGCAGTTTACCCAGCGGGGGACTCAATGAGCAGTTCTTC